Shown below are 15 T cell receptor beta chains from a single sample sequenced in a study of blood T cell repertoires in COVID-19. Repertoires were generated with immunoSEQ multiplex PCR, while TCRdb's copy carries only in-frame clones and drops some. The sample lists roughly 250,000 clones, about 88% seen once, with roughly 1.6% in the top ten. The sample comprised PBMCs or T cells enriched from blood (not recorded which). These receptors all stem from a woman in her 50s who had recovered from COVID-19.

The rearrangement joins TRBV9 to TRBJ2-1, with 10 bases lining up with TRBD2. V gave up 0 bases and J gave up 0 bases; unmatched junction bases: 3. This CDR3 spans 17 amino acids. Germline CDR1 and CDR2: SGDLS and YYNGEE. The CDR3 DNA follows: TGTGCCAGCAGCGTAGGACTAGCGGGTCGCTCCTACAATGAGCAGTTCTTC. Its protein is CASSVGLAGRSYNEQFF.

This clone was recorded only once. The chain joins TRBV11-2 to TRBJ2-2; 10 positions match TRBD2. The length of the CDR3 is 16 residues. The germline gives CDR1 SGHAT, CDR2 FQNNGV. The ends lost 6 bases at V and 1 base at J; junction bases unmatched: 5. CDR3 DNA: TGTGCCAGCAGTCCAGCGGGGGGGAAGAACACCGGGGAGCTGTTTTTT. Protein: CASSPAGGKNTGELFF.

The chain's CDR3 is CASSQERKGDNGYTF. The DNA of the CDR3 is TGCGCCAGCAGCCAAGAAAGAAAAGGGGATAATGGCTACACCTTC. This chain joins TRBV4-1 and TRBJ1-2; D perhaps matches TRBD1 (5 bases). Per the germline V gene, CDR1 is MGHRA and CDR2 is YSYEKL. The CDR3 has 15 amino acids. V shed 0 bases and J shed 6 bases, with 14 bases lying between them.

Only one count was recorded for this clone. This chain joins TRBV6-5 and TRBJ1-1; no firm D call. Trimming stripped 6 bases from V and 2 bases from J, with 4 bases between. Germline-derived CDR1 and CDR2 are MNHEY and SVGAGI. The CDR3 covers 11 residues. CDR3 DNA sequence: TGTGCCAGCAGAACTAACACTGAAGCTTTCTTT. Protein product: CASRTNTEAFF.

In DNA, the CDR3 is TGTGCCAGCTCACCGCCTACTAACAGGGTAGACGAGCAGTACTTC. It yields the protein CASSPPTNRVDEQYF. The gene calls are TRBV18 and TRBJ2-7; a weak D match, TRBD1 (6 bases). Germline lookup yields CDR1 KGHSH and CDR2 LQKENI. This CDR3 has 15 residues. The V end lost 3 bases, the J end lost 5 bases, and 17 bases lay between the germline ends.

The chain uses TRBV28 and TRBJ2-7, with D possibly matching TRBD1 (5 bases). The V end lost 3 bases, the J end lost 6 bases, and 12 bases lay between the germline ends. Germline V lookup: CDR1 MDHEN, CDR2 SYDVKM. The CDR3 length is 13 residues. Written as DNA, the CDR3 is TGTGCCAGCAGTTTGAGCCAGGGAAGCGAGCAGTACTTC. It encodes CASSLSQGSEQYF.

This clone was counted ten times or more. The chain employs TRBV6-4 and TRBJ2-1; 11 bases map to TRBD2. Germline trimming cut 2 bases from V and 7 bases from J; bases unmatched to any gene: 1. Germline CDR1 is MRHNA and CDR2 is SNTAGT. This CDR3 spans 14 amino acids. The CDR3 nucleotides are TGTGCCAGCAGTGACGGGACTAGCGGAAATGAGCAGTTCTTC. Translating it yields CASSDGTSGNEQFF.

This chain uses TRBV28 with TRBJ1-4; D perhaps matches TRBD1 (5 bases). The CDR3 runs to 16 residues. Germline CDR1 reads MDHEN; CDR2 reads SYDVKM. With 1 base removed from V and 0 bases from J, the gap between germline ends came to 9 bases. The CDR3, as DNA: TGTGCCAGCAGTTTATTGGGGGAGGCAACTAATGAAAAACTGTTTTTT. Amino acid sequence: CASSLLGEATNEKLFF.

The V and J genes are TRBV7-2 and TRBJ1-2; 9 bases are shared with TRBD1. CDR1 and CDR2 (germline): SGHTA, FQGNSA. This CDR3 is 14 amino acids long. The V segment lost 4 bases and the J segment 3 bases; nucleotides outside the gene matches: 3. The DNA of the CDR3 is TGTGCCAGCAGCTCGGGACAGGGTGACTATGGCTACACCTTC. The encoded protein is CASSSGQGDYGYTF.

The chain combines TRBV3-1 (or the pseudogene TRBV3-2) with TRBJ2-1; TRBD2 is a possible D gene (5 bases). Germline V lookup: CDR1 LGHDT, CDR2 YNNKEL (reference sequence). Trimming took 1 base from V and 7 from J, leaving 11 bases between them. This CDR3 region has 14 residues. The CDR3 DNA reads as TGTGCCAGCAGCCAAGTACGGGAACGGAATGAGCAGTTCTTC. Residues: CASSQVRERNEQFF.

The V call is TRBV5-1, the J call TRBJ2-2; D remains ambiguous. CDR1 and CDR2 (germline): SGHRS, YFSETQ. CDR3 size: 15 residues. Trimming stripped 2 bases from V and 1 base from J, with 9 bases between. CDR3 DNA: TGCGCCAGCAGCTTCCTAGGTTTGAACACCGGGGAGCTGTTTTTT. Translation: CASSFLGLNTGELFF.

The rearrangement uses TRBV2 and TRBJ2-1; TRBD2 aligns across 7 bases. V lost 5 bases to trimming and J lost 4 bases; unmatched junction nucleotides: 2. The CDR3 is made up of 13 amino acids. Germline CDR1 reads SNHLY; CDR2 reads FYNNEI. CDR3 in amino acids: CASSSGMYNEQFF. The CDR3 DNA is TGTGCCAGCAGTAGCGGGATGTACAATGAGCAGTTCTTC. Combining the CDR3 with reference TRBV2 and TRBJ2-1 gives the whole variable domain EPEVTQTPSHQVTQMGQEVILRCVPISNHLYFYWYRQILGQKVEFLVSFYNNEISEKSEIFDDQFSVERPDGSNFTLKIRSTKLEDSAMYFCASSSGMYNEQFFGPGTRLTVL.

This chain links TRBV6-5 with TRBJ1-2; no clear D gene. This CDR3 comprises 13 residues. V lost 5 bases and J 2 bases, leaving 9 bases between the germline ends. Germline lookup yields CDR1 MNHEY and CDR2 SVGAGI. CDR3: CASSPNLNYGYTF. CDR3 in DNA: TGTGCCAGCAGTCCCAATTTGAACTATGGCTACACCTTC.

The chain employs TRBV9 and TRBJ1-3, with a possible D match to TRBD1 (5 bases). With 0 bases removed from V and 2 bases from J, the gap between germline ends came to 12 bases. Germline CDR1 SGDLS, CDR2 YYNGEE. This CDR3 is built from 16 residues. Written as DNA, the CDR3 is TGTGCCAGCAGCGTAGGCGGGGGTCCAGCTGGAAACACCATATATTTT. Amino acid sequence: CASSVGGGPAGNTIYF.

The chain has TRBV6-4 and TRBJ2-2, with TRBD2 matching over 8 bases. The CDR3 is made up of 15 amino acids. CDR1 and CDR2 from the germline V gene are MRHNA and SNTAGT. V shed 6 bases, J shed 5 bases, and the junction held 8 bases outside the gene matches. The CDR3 protein is CASSKSGSRTGELFF. The CDR3 region has the DNA TGTGCCAGCAGCAAAAGCGGGAGCAGGACCGGGGAGCTGTTTTTT.